This TCR beta chain was documented in a study of cytomegalovirus exposure and HLA in healthy donors. Overall study context: A prior analysis found more than 90 million unique TCR beta sequences from 170 million or so T cells. Regarding the study as a whole: The authors enumerated around 150 TCR beta chains as linked to cytomegalovirus.

For this clone: Its specificity is not known.

The PCR was carried out with 60 Vbeta primers and 13 Jbeta primers. The table came from immunoSEQ multiplex PCR; TCRdb's copy has only in-frame clones and leaves some out. The sample includes some 130,000 clones, around 77% of them seen just once. This donor's CMV serostatus is unrecorded. The CDR3 runs to 16 residues. Germline values: CDR1 MDHEN, CDR2 SYDVKM. Trimming cost V 5 bases and J 6 bases, with 20 bases left between them. The receptor's source is a young man in good health. This chain joins TRBV28 and TRBJ2-1; D may be TRBD2 (5 bases). The sample consisted of PBMCs. The CDR3 DNA sequence: TGTGCCAGCAGTCCCCTGGAGGACCTAATGGGCAATGAGCAGTTCTTC. The encoded protein is CASSPLEDLMGNEQFF. The variable domain in full, completed from reference TRBV28 and TRBJ2-1, reads DVKVTQSSRYLVKRTGEKVFLECVQDMDHENMFWYRQDPGLGLRLIYFSYDVKMKEKGDIPEGYSVSREKKERFSLILESASTNQTSMYLCASSPLEDLMGNEQFFGPGTRLTVL.